This T cell receptor (beta chain) is from a study of beta chain features in type 1 diabetes. Study outcomes and limitations: Whether HLA type influences TCRB rearrangement remained unresolved here.

As every portion of the isolated RNA was reverse transcribed, the sequencing read expressed TCRB transcripts. Clones were read by immunoSEQ multiplex PCR, and TCRdb kept only the in-frame ones, dropping some. The table includes 200,000 to 250,000 clones, roughly 9.6% detected once. V shed 5 bases and J shed 4 bases, with 21 bases lying between them. The CDR3 has 16 amino acids. Germline V gives CDR1 MNHEY, CDR2 SMNVEV (reference sequence). Only a few counts were recorded for this clone. The antigen is unknown. The V and J genes are TRBV27 and TRBJ2-7; tentative D call: TRBD2 (6 bases). The sequence derives from a woman aged 18-29 years in good health. The sequenced material came from naive CD4+ T cells from blood. The CDR3 loop is CASSPRPPGTHYEQYF. The CDR3 DNA reads as TGTGCCAGCAGTCCCCGGCCGCCGGGGACTCATTACGAGCAGTACTTC.